These 3 T cell receptor beta chains were all obtained from the same sample, sequenced in a study of monozygotic twins with inflammatory bowel disease. With the 5' RACE reads reprocessed, TCRdb shows one record per CDR3 protein and no DNA. The sample has around 190,000 distinct CDR3 sequences; the top ten hold 1.5% to 2%. Sequenced input: blood. The receptors here all came from a human donor with ulcerative colitis or Crohn's disease, or a healthy co-twin of an affected twin (not recorded which).

V and J are TRBV7-6 and TRBJ1-1; TCRdb names TRBD1, which stays unverified in the absence of DNA. Germline CDR1 and CDR2: SGHVS and FNYEAQ. The CDR3 has 14 residues. This CDR3 is CASTRGAENTEAFF. Together with reference TRBV7-6 and TRBJ1-1, the CDR3 gives the full variable domain: GAGVSQSPRYKVTKRGQDVALRCDPISGHVSLYWYRQALGQGPEFLTYFNYEAQQDKSGLPNDRFSAERPEGSISTLTIQRTEQRDSAMYRCASTRGAENTEAFFGQGTRLTVV.

J is TRBJ2-5 and V is TRBV11-2; lacking DNA, the TRBD2 call made by TCRdb goes unchecked. This CDR3 spans 16 amino acids. The germline V gene encodes CDR1 SGHAT and CDR2 FQNNGV. The CDR3 region is CASSLLSGGIGETQYF.

This chain joins TRBV20-1 and TRBJ2-7. The CDR3 is 14 residues long. The germline CDR1 and CDR2 sequences are DFQATT and SNEGSKA (reference sequence). CDR3 sequence reads: CSAREPGSGAEQYF.